Listed below are T cell receptor beta chains from one sample, sequenced in a study of shared clonotypes between healthy human individuals. Generated by immunoSEQ multiplex PCR, the TCRdb table keeps only in-frame clones and is missing some. This table holds a few hundred thousand clones, about 96% found once. Material for sequencing was memory CD8+ T cells sorted from blood. Receptor source: a man between 25 and 39 years old in good health. The CDR3 runs from the conserved cysteine through the conserved F or W.

j_gene | v_gene | CDR3aa
TRBJ1-2 | TRBV27 | CASSLGQGLYGYTF
TRBJ2-7 | TRBV27 | CASSSGGTYEQYF
TRBJ1-5 | TRBV2 | CASSEIGGGQSFNQPQHF
TRBJ2-7 | TRBV19 | CASSPGTGPYEQYF
TRBJ2-1 | TRBV2 | CASILTSGRAGQFF
TRBJ2-1 | TRBV10-3 | CAISESGTSGSQLGYGEQFF
TRBJ1-3 | TRBV7-9 | CASSLGGRMTGNTIYF
TRBJ2-7 | TRBV6-5 | CASRRTSGSTYEQYF
TRBJ2-2 | TRBV19 | CASSTSGGANTGELFF
TRBJ1-2 | TRBV28 | CASSLQGYGYTF
TRBJ2-7 | TRBV14 | CASSQLGQGSYEQYF
TRBJ2-7 | TRBV25-1 | CASSDWRRGAGEQYF
TRBJ2-5 | TRBV7-9 | CASSRTGRETQYF
TRBJ1-2 | TRBV9 | CASSAGTAFFYTF
TRBJ2-1 | TRBV18 | CASSRRGTGFPDEQFF
TRBJ1-1 | TRBV7-2 | CASSLVSGTRTEAFF
TRBJ2-1 | TRBV7-9 | CASSLGQGVYNEQFF
TRBJ2-7 | TRBV6-5 | CASSGPRTLVHEQYF
TRBJ1-6 | TRBV6-5 | CASSYSRFTGSPLHF
TRBJ1-5 | TRBV9 | CASSVALNQPQHF
TRBJ2-3 | TRBV10-3 | CAIKDHGTSGTDTQYF
TRBJ1-1 | TRBV28 | CASSLSRVGNTEAFF
TRBJ1-1 | TRBV28 | CASRTSRQIMNTEAFF
TRBJ1-1 | TRBV30 | CAWSTGTGNTEAFF
TRBJ1-4 | TRBV5-1 | CASSQGWNEKLFF
TRBJ2-7 | TRBV2 | CASRGLAGGHEQYF
TRBJ2-1 | TRBV7-9 | CASSLVLAGGNEQFF
TRBJ2-1 | TRBV5-1 | CASSSMTSGRNRNEQFF
TRBJ2-7 | TRBV11-2 | CASRIGGPGNEQYF
TRBJ1-2 | TRBV7-9 | CASSPVFGYTF
TRBJ2-2 | TRBV6-1 | CASSEAGGRTGELFF
TRBJ1-5 | TRBV30 | CAWSERADQPQHF
TRBJ1-5 | TRBV19 | CASSIVRGGDGNQPQHF
TRBJ2-3 | TRBV7-8 | CASSLVANTDTQYF
TRBJ2-2 | TRBV19 | CAKWPRTSGTPCTGELFF
TRBJ2-7 | TRBV29-1 | CSVGLKGAGYEQYF
TRBJ1-1 | TRBV7-6 | CASSGGRNTEAFF
TRBJ2-3 | TRBV10-1 | CASSERGSTDTQYF
TRBJ2-2 | TRBV5-1 | CASSTETGELFF